The source of this T cell receptor beta chain is a study of read filtering for tumor transcriptome and immune sequencing. This clonotype came up many times. The library was built from 400 ng RNA with molecular barcoded adaptors for alpha/delta and beta/gamma chains. TCRdb analysed the reads with MiXCR anew, one entry per CDR3 protein. The sample records tens of thousands of distinct CDR3 sequences, under 20% being singletons. There are 12 residues in the CDR3. Germline V gene data show CDR1 as MDHEN and CDR2 as SYDVKM. V lost 2 bases, J lost 4 bases, and 6 bases lay in between. V is TRBV28 and J is TRBJ2-7; no clear D gene. The sequence came from a donor over 35 with multiple myeloma. Sequencing was carried out using a population of CD138-negative cells sorted from bone marrow. The CDR3 DNA reads TGTGCCAGCAGTTTAATCACTTACGAGCAGTACTTC. Translated: CASSLITYEQYF.